The 5 T cell receptor beta chains in this list originate from one sample, sequenced in a study of T-cell memory formation after mild COVID-19. TCRdb used MiXCR to reprocess the 5' RACE reads, holding one entry per CDR3 protein. The sample holds fewer than 250,000 distinct CDR3 sequences; about 10% are singletons and the top ten take 3% to 3.5%. Material: PBMCs or a T cell subset sorted from them (not recorded which). The receptors shown here come from a man in his late teens or twenties who had mild COVID-19 (a few samples of this study predate the infection). Cell type and time point are not known.

This clonotype showed up many times. The chain links TRBV27 to TRBJ2-5; D is perhaps TRBD1 (6 bases). Between the trimmed V and J ends, which lost 6 bases and 5 bases, there was a span of 13 bases. This CDR3 has 13 amino acids. Germline V gene data show CDR1 as MNHEY and CDR2 as SMNVEV (reference sequence). DNA for the CDR3: TGTGCCAGCAGGTTACAGGGTGGGGAGACCCAGTACTTC. Amino acids: CASRLQGGETQYF.

The gene calls are TRBV29-1 and TRBJ2-3, with TRBD2 matching over 11 bases. The J segment lost 3 bases and the V segment lost 4 bases, leaving 6 bases of the junction unmatched. The germline V gene has CDR1 SQVTM and CDR2 ANQGSEA. This CDR3 comprises 15 residues. The CDR3 region has the DNA TGCAGCGTTGTTAGCGGGGGGGCCGCGACAGATACGCAGTATTTT. Translated: CSVVSGGAATDTQYF.

The chain is built from TRBV9 and TRBJ2-4; 12 bases line up with TRBD1. Unmatched junction bases numbered 10, after V lost 3 bases and J lost 3 bases. The CDR3 spans 18 residues. Germline V gives CDR1 SGDLS, CDR2 YYNGEE. The CDR3 here is CASSAAGTGGGGKNIQYF. CDR3 nucleotides: TGTGCCAGCAGCGCCGCCGGGACAGGGGGCGGTGGCAAAAACATTCAGTACTTC.

This clonotype was seen only a few times. The chain couples TRBV5-1 to TRBJ2-7; TRBD2 is a possible D gene (5 bases). The germline V and J ends were trimmed by 0 bases and 1 base, with 11 bases remaining between them. Germline values: CDR1 SGHRS, CDR2 YFSETQ. The length of the CDR3 is 15 residues. The CDR3 DNA reads TGCGCCAGCAGCTTGGGAGGGCCCGGGTCCTACGAGCAGTACGTC. This sequence encodes CASSLGGPGSYEQYV.

This clonotype was picked up a small number of times. The chain combines TRBV7-3 with TRBJ2-5; no clear D. V gave up 5 bases and J gave up 1 base, with 11 bases separating them. The CDR3 is made up of 14 amino acids. Germline loops: CDR1 SGHTA, CDR2 FQGTGA. CDR3 amino acids: CASSTDGSQETQYF. Written as DNA, the CDR3 is TGTGCCAGCAGCACGGACGGATCCCAAGAGACCCAGTACTTC.